The 22 T cell receptor beta chains below all came from one sample that was sequenced in a study of PD-L1 blockade in urothelial cancer. Method: immunoSEQ multiplex PCR; TCRdb's copy keeps in-frame clones and lacks some. The sample yields 45,000 to 55,000 clones, approximately 84% seen once. Time point of the sample: pretreatment peripheral blood. Sample: PBMCs, taken around atezolizumab (anti-PD-L1) treatment. All receptors derive from a man between 50 and 59 years old with urothelial cancer.

The chain carries TRBV4-3 and TRBJ2-1; 8 nucleotides match TRBD2. Germline CDR1 and CDR2: LGHNA and YSLEER. Unmatched junction bases numbered 2, after V lost 2 bases and J lost 5 bases. The CDR3 runs to 14 residues. CDR3 in amino acids: CASSQTSGNNEQFF. The CDR3 nucleotides are TGCGCCAGCAGCCAAACTAGCGGAAACAATGAGCAGTTCTTC.

The chain recombines TRBV30 with TRBJ1-4; no firm D call. The V gene lost 2 bases and the J gene lost 7 bases, with 14 bases spanning the gap. The CDR3 is 14 residues long. Per the germline V gene, CDR1 is GTSNPN and CDR2 is SVGIG (reference sequence). CDR3 amino acids: CAWSTGLFAEKLFF. The CDR3 nucleotides are TGTGCCTGGAGTACCGGTCTTTTTGCTGAAAAACTGTTTTTT.

The V gene is TRBV7-9, the J gene TRBJ2-2; the D is unclear. Trimming pared 3 bases from V and 8 bases from J, leaving 16 bases between. This CDR3 contains 15 residues. Germline V gene data show CDR1 as SEHNR and CDR2 as FQNEAQ (reference sequence). CDR3 sequence reads: CASSLGAMARGELFF. CDR3 in DNA: TGTGCCAGCAGCTTGGGCGCCATGGCGCGTGGGGAGCTGTTTTTT. The full variable domain, rest sourced from reference TRBV7-9 and TRBJ2-2, is DTGVSQNPRHKITKRGQNVTFRCDPISEHNRLYWYRQTLGQGPEFLTYFQNEAQLEKSRLLSDRFSAERPKGSFSTLEIQRTEQGDSAMYLCASSLGAMARGELFFGEGSRLTVL.

The V call is TRBV11-2, the J call TRBJ1-2; D gene ambiguous. Per germline, CDR1 SGHAT and CDR2 FQNNGV. The germline V and J ends were trimmed by 3 bases and 4 bases, with 15 bases remaining between them. This CDR3 spans 15 amino acids. CDR3 sequence: CASSFRIEGPYGYTF. CDR3 coding DNA: TGTGCCAGCAGCTTCCGGATTGAGGGTCCCTATGGCTACACCTTC.

The rearrangement joins TRBV5-1 to TRBJ1-5; a weak D match, TRBD1 (5 bases). V was trimmed by 0 bases and J by 6 bases, leaving 10 bases between them. CDR1 is SGHRS and CDR2 is YFSETQ in the germline V gene. This CDR3 is 14 amino acids long. Here the CDR3 DNA reads TGCGCCAGCAGCTTGGGCAGGGAGGGTCAGCCCCAGCATTTT. Amino acids: CASSLGREGQPQHF.

The chain links TRBV5-4 to TRBJ2-7; 15 positions agree with TRBD2. Trimming took 3 bases from V and 6 from J; bases not matched to a gene: 1. The CDR3 has 14 residues. Germline-derived CDR1 and CDR2 are SGHNT and YYREEE (reference sequence). This CDR3 is CASSSGLAGGEQYF. The DNA of the CDR3 is TGTGCCAGCAGCTCGGGACTAGCGGGGGGCGAGCAGTACTTC.

V gene TRBV30 combines with J gene TRBJ2-2; 10 nucleotides line up with TRBD1. The germline V gene has CDR1 GTSNPN and CDR2 SVGIG (reference sequence). CDR3 length equals 20 residues. V lost 3 bases and J lost 7; bases outside the gene matches: 23. The CDR3 loop reads CAWSAVAWDRGLILDGELFF. The CDR3 nucleotides are TGTGCCTGGAGCGCGGTTGCTTGGGACAGGGGCTTGATATTGGACGGGGAGCTGTTTTTT.

The chain carries TRBV7-9 and TRBJ2-3; D unclear. CDR3 length: 12 residues. Trimming took 5 bases from V and 5 from J, leaving 8 bases between them. CDR1 and CDR2 (germline): SEHNR, FQNEAQ (reference sequence). CDR3 in amino acids: CASSPQIDTQYF. CDR3 coding DNA: TGTGCCAGCAGCCCCCAAATAGATACGCAGTATTTT. Filled out from reference TRBV7-9 and TRBJ2-3, the complete variable domain reads DTGVSQNPRHKITKRGQNVTFRCDPISEHNRLYWYRQTLGQGPEFLTYFQNEAQLEKSRLLSDRFSAERPKGSFSTLEIQRTEQGDSAMYLCASSPQIDTQYFGPGTRLTVL.

V usage is TRBV2 and J usage is TRBJ1-3, with TRBD1 matching over 8 bases. The CDR3 runs 15 residues. Germline values: CDR1 SNHLY, CDR2 FYNNEI. V was clipped by 8 bases and J by 0 bases; unmatched bases: 6. The CDR3 nucleotides read TGTGCCAGCCTCCAGGGGGCGAGCTCTGGAAACACCATATATTTT. Its protein is CASLQGASSGNTIYF.

The genes are TRBV29-1 and TRBJ2-7, with a tentative D call TRBD1 (6 bases). The germline gives CDR1 SQVTM, CDR2 ANQGSEA. V was cut by 0 bases and J by 10 bases, with 13 bases left in between. This CDR3 comprises 12 residues. The CDR3 region has the DNA TGCAGCGTTGAAGAGGGGAACAGGGTTCAGTACTTC. It yields the protein CSVEEGNRVQYF.

This clone turned up a few times. The chain links TRBV28 to TRBJ1-1; D unresolved. This CDR3 region has 14 residues. Trimming pared 5 bases from V and 5 bases from J, leaving 15 bases between. Germline loops: CDR1 MDHEN, CDR2 SYDVKM. CDR3 DNA sequence: TGTGCCAGCAGTCCCCGAGTGGCGGGTACTGAAGCTTTCTTT. It specifies CASSPRVAGTEAFF.

This clone was detected only once. V gene TRBV5-6 combines with J gene TRBJ2-4; D perhaps matches TRBD2 (6 bases). The V end lost 4 bases, the J end lost 0 bases, and 17 bases lay between the germline ends. The V gene's germline CDR1 is SGHDT and CDR2 YYEEEE. This CDR3 has 17 amino acids. In nucleotides, the CDR3 is TGTGCCAGCAGCCGTAAGGGAGGATCCTTAGCCAAAAACATTCAGTACTTC. This gives the protein CASSRKGGSLAKNIQYF. Looking up the rest from reference TRBV5-6 and TRBJ2-4 gives the full variable domain: DAGVTQSPTHLIKTRGQQVTLRCSPKSGHDTVSWYQQALGQGPQFIFQYYEEEERQRGNFPDRFSGHQFPNYSSELNVNALLLGDSALYLCASSRKGGSLAKNIQYFGAGTRLSVL.

The CDR3 bases are TGCGCCAGCAGCCGCTTACTAGCGTCCGAAAGCACCGGGGAGCTGTTTTTT. This encodes CASSRLLASESTGELFF. This rearrangement joins TRBV4-3 to TRBJ2-2, with 7 bases aligning to TRBD2. This CDR3 spans 17 amino acids. Germline assignment: CDR1 LGHNA and CDR2 YSLEER. V shed 4 bases, J shed 4 bases, and the junction held 12 bases outside the gene matches.

This chain links TRBV11-3 with TRBJ2-2; 14 bases match TRBD2. This CDR3 has 17 residues. The trim removed 1 base at V and 7 bases at J, leaving 5 bases unmatched. The germline V gene has CDR1 SGHNT and CDR2 YENEEA. CDR3: CASSLVGTSGRVGELFF. The CDR3 DNA sequence: TGTGCCAGCAGCTTAGTTGGGACTAGCGGGAGAGTCGGGGAGCTGTTTTTT.

The rearrangement uses TRBV28 and TRBJ2-2; 11 bases are shared with TRBD2. Germline CDR1 reads MDHEN; CDR2 reads SYDVKM. The CDR3 sequence is 15 residues long. The trim removed 5 bases at V and 4 bases at J, leaving 3 bases unmatched. The DNA of the CDR3 is TGTGCCAGCAGTAGGGGACTAGCGGTCACCGGGGAGCTGTTTTTT. Protein: CASSRGLAVTGELFF.

Points on this clone: Germline and junction disagree at one end, which may indicate a read error. V gene TRBV28 combines with J gene TRBJ2-5, with TRBD2 as a possible D gene (6 bases). There are 12 residues in the CDR3. Looked up from germline, CDR1 is MDHEN and CDR2 is SYDVKM. CDR3 in amino acids: CAGGGPQETRHF. CDR3 sequence (DNA): TGTGCCGGGGGAGGCCCACAAGAGACCCGACACTTC.

CDR3 DNA sequence: TGTGCCAGCACCCTTTTAGCGGGAGTAATGAACGAGCAGTACTTC. As protein: CASTLLAGVMNEQYF. The rearrangement joins TRBV7-2 to TRBJ2-7; 9 bases align to TRBD2. CDR1 is SGHTA, CDR2 FQGNSA, per germline. V was pared by 7 bases and J by 5 bases, with 12 bases of the junction left unmatched. The CDR3 totals 15 residues.

This chain uses TRBV6-5 with TRBJ2-7; TRBD2 is a possible D gene (5 bases). Germline V lookup: CDR1 MNHEY, CDR2 SVGAGI. This CDR3 region has 12 residues. With 11 bases removed from V and 2 bases from J, the gap between germline ends came to 13 bases. In nucleotides, the CDR3 is TGTGCCTCTCGCAGGACTCCCTACGAGCAGTACTTC. Its protein product is CASRRTPYEQYF.

This sequence joins TRBV5-4 and TRBJ1-5, with D maybe TRBD1 (5 bases). This CDR3 is built from 12 residues. CDR1 is SGHNT and CDR2 is YYREEE in the germline V gene (reference sequence). Trimming took 1 base from V and 9 from J, leaving 8 bases between them. The CDR3 sequence is CASSLYGGPQHF. In DNA form, the CDR3 reads TGTGCCAGCAGCTTGTACGGGGGGCCCCAGCATTTT.

V and J are TRBV4-3 and TRBJ2-7; D is ambiguous. Trimming took off 0 bases at V and 3 bases at J, with 6 bases between the two ends. Looked up from germline, CDR1 is LGHNA and CDR2 is YSLEER. The CDR3 contains 13 residues. CDR3 DNA sequence: TGCGCCAGCAGCCAAGATGAACACTACGAGCAGTACTTC. Residues: CASSQDEHYEQYF.

This clone was picked up one time. The CDR3: CASSQGLAGGRRETQYF. The CDR3 region has the DNA TGCGCCAGCAGCCAAGGGCTAGCGGGGGGGCGTAGAGAGACCCAGTACTTC. The V gene is TRBV4-1, the J gene TRBJ2-5; 12 bases align to TRBD2. The germline CDR1 and CDR2 sequences are MGHRA and YSYEKL. The J segment lost 4 bases and the V segment lost 1 base, leaving 7 bases of the junction unmatched. CDR3 size: 17 residues.

The J gene is TRBJ1-1, the V gene TRBV6-5; D not resolved. V was cut by 0 bases and J by 0 bases, with 11 bases left in between. The CDR3 spans 16 residues. CDR1 and CDR2 (germline): MNHEY, SVGAGI. CDR3 region: CASSYSKSGMNTEAFF. The CDR3 DNA follows: TGTGCCAGCAGTTACTCGAAATCAGGCATGAACACTGAAGCTTTCTTT.